This T cell receptor (beta chain) is drawn from a study of T cell repertoires in cytomegalovirus infection. Study-level background: Through public TCR beta signatures, both CMV infection and matching HLA type were indicated. General study points: It was HLA-C-restricted CMV-specific TCR beta clonotypes that dominated the response ex vivo. Cumulative public TCR beta family frequency identified CMV carriers with the relevant HLA.

TCRdb re-derived calls from the reads in MiXCR, one entry per CDR3 protein. This repertoire shows hundreds of thousands of distinct CDR3 sequences, 35% to 40% found once; its top ten account for about 2.8%. The sample holds a few counts of this clonotype. Its target is unknown. Germline V gene sequence: CDR1 SGHAT, CDR2 FQNNGV. J gave up 3 bases and V 5 bases, and 10 bases lay outside the gene matches. This CDR3 comprises 16 residues. The chain has TRBV11-2 and TRBJ2-3; 8 bases are a match to TRBD2. The sequencing input was PBMCs. This TCR was sampled from a human donor in good health (CMV status not recorded). Some clones in this sample may be carry-over from other donors' samples. CDR3 in amino acids: CASSRLRGGRTDTQYF. As DNA, the CDR3 is TGTGCCAGCAGCCGCCTTCGGGGGGGGAGGACAGATACGCAGTATTTT.